This T cell receptor beta chain derives from a study of technical replicates of blood from a few donors. This clone was seen just once. The assay was immunoSEQ multiplex PCR, and TCRdb's table has in-frame clones only and misses some. The data hold tens of thousands of clones, with approximately 91% observed a single time. The source is a human donor in good health. Sequencing was performed on T cells isolated from PBMCs.

The DNA for the CDR3 is TGTGCCAGCAGATTAACGACAGGGAGCACTGAAGCTTTCTTT. Translating gives CASRLTTGSTEAFF. The gene calls are TRBV28 and TRBJ1-1; TRBD1 agrees at 7 bases. The CDR3 runs 14 residues. V lost 6 bases and J lost 4; bases outside the gene matches: 8. In germline, CDR1 is MDHEN, CDR2 SYDVKM.